This entry lists 9 T cell receptor beta chains sequenced from one sample in a study of response to subunit inactivated influenza vaccine. A single record per CDR3 protein comes from TCRdb applying MiXCR to the RT-PCR reads. Among 300,000 to 350,000 distinct CDR3 sequences listed, about 20% were seen once. This material consisted of PBMCs from blood, taken 21 months after vaccination. The receptors come from a man aged 50-75 years who received an inactivated influenza vaccine.

This clonotype came up a few times. This rearrangement joins TRBV5-6 to TRBJ2-1; 9 positions match TRBD2. The CDR3 contains 14 residues. J gave up 7 bases and V 2 bases, and 4 bases lay outside the gene matches. The germline V gene has CDR1 SGHDT and CDR2 YYEEEE. CDR3 residues: CASSFSSGKNEQFF. For the CDR3, the DNA is TGTGCCAGCAGCTTTTCTAGCGGGAAGAATGAGCAGTTCTTC.

The chain has TRBV29-1 and TRBJ2-3, with unresolved D. The CDR3 has 11 amino acids. CDR1 is SQVTM, CDR2 ANQGSEA, per germline. Between the trimmed V and J ends, which lost 7 bases and 5 bases, there was a span of 10 bases. The CDR3 nucleotides read TGCAGCGGAGGCAGACAAGATACGCAGTATTTT. Translating gives CSGGRQDTQYF.

The rearrangement uses TRBV4-2 and TRBJ2-7, with 10 bases aligning to TRBD2. The germline V gene encodes CDR1 LGHNA and CDR2 YNFKEQ. The CDR3 covers 18 residues. After removal of 4 bases from V and 5 bases from J, the junction contained 17 bases not matched to a gene. In DNA, the CDR3 is TGTGCCAGCAGCCCCTCCCCCACTAGCGGGACGCTACCTCACGAGCAGTACTTC. Translation: CASSPSPTSGTLPHEQYF.

This sequence joins TRBV29-1 and TRBJ1-2, with D perhaps matching TRBD1 (5 bases). V dropped 0 bases and J dropped 8 bases, with 10 bases sitting between them. CDR3 length: 12 amino acids. Per the germline V gene, CDR1 is SQVTM and CDR2 is ANQGSEA. In DNA, the CDR3 is TGCAGCGTTGAAGATGGGGCAGACGGCTACACCTTC. This sequence encodes CSVEDGADGYTF.

This clonotype appeared many times. The chain employs TRBV15 and TRBJ1-4; D unclear. CDR1 and CDR2 from the germline V gene are LNHNV and YYDKDF (reference sequence). Trimming removed 3 bases at V and 6 bases at J, with 5 bases between. This CDR3 contains 12 residues. The CDR3 DNA follows: TGTGCCACCAGCAGTGGGTATGAAAAACTGTTTTTT. Its translation: CATSSGYEKLFF.

The chain employs TRBV7-2 and TRBJ2-2; TRBD1 matches 8 bases. This CDR3 is built from 17 residues. Per germline, CDR1 SGHTA and CDR2 FQGNSA. V was clipped by 3 bases and J by 4 bases; unmatched bases: 10. CDR3: CASSFSGQGWGTGELFF. The CDR3 region has the DNA TGTGCCAGCAGCTTCTCAGGACAGGGATGGGGCACCGGGGAGCTGTTTTTT. Based on the CDR3 plus reference TRBV7-2 and TRBJ2-2, the full variable domain is GAGVSQSPSNKVTEKGKDVELRCDPISGHTALYWYRQSLGQGLEFLIYFQGNSAPDKSGLPSDRFSAERTGGSVSTLTIQRTQQEDSAVYLCASSFSGQGWGTGELFFGEGSRLTVL.

The chain has TRBV7-2 and TRBJ2-2; D perhaps matches TRBD2 (5 bases). V lost 4 bases, J lost 2 bases, and 14 bases lay in between. CDR3 length equals 16 residues. Germline loops: CDR1 SGHTA, CDR2 FQGNSA. CDR3 sequence: CASSYPFEGNTGELFF. DNA of the CDR3: TGTGCCAGCAGCTATCCTTTCGAGGGAAACACCGGGGAGCTGTTTTTT.

The V and J genes are TRBV10-3 and TRBJ2-3; no reliable D call. Deletions cut 3 bases from V and 0 bases from J, with 10 bases between. The CDR3 contains 15 residues. The V gene's germline CDR1 is ENHRY and CDR2 SYGVKD. The CDR3 region is CAISEMGSSTDTQYF. The CDR3 nucleotides are TGTGCCATCAGTGAAATGGGGTCTAGCACAGATACGCAGTATTTT.

This clonotype was seen many times. J is TRBJ1-4 and V is TRBV25-1; no clear D. CDR3 length: 13 residues. Germline CDR1 and CDR2: MGHDK and SYGVNS. Between the trimmed V and J ends, which lost 4 bases and 8 bases, there was a span of 11 bases. The CDR3 DNA reads as TGTGCCAGCAGTGCTAACACTGGGGAAAAACTGTTTTTT. Its translation: CASSANTGEKLFF.